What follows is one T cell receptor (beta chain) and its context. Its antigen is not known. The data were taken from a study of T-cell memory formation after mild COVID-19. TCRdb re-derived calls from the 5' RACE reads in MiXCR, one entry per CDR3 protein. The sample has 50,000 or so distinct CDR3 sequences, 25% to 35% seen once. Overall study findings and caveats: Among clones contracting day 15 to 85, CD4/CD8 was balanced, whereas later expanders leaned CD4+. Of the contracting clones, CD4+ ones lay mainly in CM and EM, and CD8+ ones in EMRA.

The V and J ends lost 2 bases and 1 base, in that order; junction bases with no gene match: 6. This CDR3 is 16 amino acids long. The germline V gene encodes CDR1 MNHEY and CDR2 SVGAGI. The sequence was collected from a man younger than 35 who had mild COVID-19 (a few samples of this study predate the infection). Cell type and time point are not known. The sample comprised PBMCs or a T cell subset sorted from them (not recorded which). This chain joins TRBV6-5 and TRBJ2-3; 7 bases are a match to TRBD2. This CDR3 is CASSYGGGGGTDTQYF. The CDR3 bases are TGTGCCAGCAGTTACGGCGGGGGAGGGGGCACAGATACGCAGTATTTT.